This T cell receptor (beta chain) was observed in a study of blood T cell repertoires in COVID-19. Study in general: The United States, Italy and Spain supplied acute and convalescent COVID-19 samples. The analysed material was cDNA or gDNA that came from T cells, B-cell-depleted T cells, or PBMCs.

The assay was immunoSEQ multiplex PCR, and TCRdb's table has in-frame clones only and misses some. The sample lists about half a million clones; approximately 90% were seen once. The participants were between 18 and 89 years old and came from under 25 US areas. Symptom resolution, clearance, or two negative PCRs marked the recovered donors of Cohort 3. The sequence came from a woman aged 55-70 years who had recovered from COVID-19. The sample comprised PBMCs or T cells enriched from blood (not recorded which).

CDR3 region: CASSTVTGTNQETQYF. The CDR3 DNA sequence: TGCGCCAGCAGCACCGTCACTGGGACAAACCAAGAGACCCAGTACTTC. V and J are TRBV5-1 and TRBJ2-5; a possible D gene is TRBD1 (6 bases). From germline, CDR1 is SGHRS and CDR2 YFSETQ. The CDR3 is 16 residues long. The V gene lost 4 bases and the J gene lost 0 bases, with 16 bases spanning the gap.